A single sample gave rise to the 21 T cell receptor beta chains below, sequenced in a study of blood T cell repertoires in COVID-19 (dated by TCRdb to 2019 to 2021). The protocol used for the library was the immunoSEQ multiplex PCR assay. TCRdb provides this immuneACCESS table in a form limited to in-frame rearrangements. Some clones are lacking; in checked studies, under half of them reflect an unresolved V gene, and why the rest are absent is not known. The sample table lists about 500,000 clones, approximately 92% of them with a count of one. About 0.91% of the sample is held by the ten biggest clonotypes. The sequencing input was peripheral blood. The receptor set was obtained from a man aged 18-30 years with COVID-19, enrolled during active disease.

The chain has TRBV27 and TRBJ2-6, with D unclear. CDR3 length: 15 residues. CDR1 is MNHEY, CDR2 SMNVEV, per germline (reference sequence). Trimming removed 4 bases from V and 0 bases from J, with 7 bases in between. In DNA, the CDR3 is TGTGCCAGCAGTTCACAGATCTCTGGGGCCAACGTCCTGACTTTC. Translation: CASSSQISGANVLTF.

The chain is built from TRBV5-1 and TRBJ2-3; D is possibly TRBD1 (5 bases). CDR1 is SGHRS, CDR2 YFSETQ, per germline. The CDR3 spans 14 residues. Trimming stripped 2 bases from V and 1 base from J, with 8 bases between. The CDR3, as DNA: TGCGCCAGCAGCTTCAGGGTGGGCACAGATACGCAGTATTTT. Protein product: CASSFRVGTDTQYF.

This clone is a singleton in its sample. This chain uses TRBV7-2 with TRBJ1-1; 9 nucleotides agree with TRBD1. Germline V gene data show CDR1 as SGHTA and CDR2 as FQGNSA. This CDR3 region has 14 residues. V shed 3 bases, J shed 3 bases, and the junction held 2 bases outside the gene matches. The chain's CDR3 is CASSLDRGHTEAFF. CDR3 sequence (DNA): TGTGCCAGCAGCTTGGACAGGGGACACACTGAAGCTTTCTTT.

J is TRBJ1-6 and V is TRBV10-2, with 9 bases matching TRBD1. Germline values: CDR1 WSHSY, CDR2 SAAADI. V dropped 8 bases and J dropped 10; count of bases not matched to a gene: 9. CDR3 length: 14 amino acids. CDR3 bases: TGCGCCAGCCGACAGGGGGAATCGGGGTCACCCCTCCACTTT. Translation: CASRQGESGSPLHF.

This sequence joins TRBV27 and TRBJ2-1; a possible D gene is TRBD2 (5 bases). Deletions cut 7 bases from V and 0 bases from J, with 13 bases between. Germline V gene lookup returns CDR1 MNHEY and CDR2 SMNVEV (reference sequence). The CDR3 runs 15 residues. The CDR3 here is CASTPWRSSYNEQFF. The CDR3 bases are TGTGCCAGCACTCCGTGGAGGAGCTCCTACAATGAGCAGTTCTTC.

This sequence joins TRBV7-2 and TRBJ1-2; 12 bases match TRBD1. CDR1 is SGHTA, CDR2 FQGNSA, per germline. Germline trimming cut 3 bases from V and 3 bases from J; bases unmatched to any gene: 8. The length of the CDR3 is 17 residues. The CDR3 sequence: CASSLGQGAAADYGYTF. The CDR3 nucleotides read TGTGCCAGCAGCTTGGGACAGGGGGCGGCAGCCGACTATGGCTACACCTTC. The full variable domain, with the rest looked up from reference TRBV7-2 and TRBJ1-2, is GAGVSQSPSNKVTEKGKDVELRCDPISGHTALYWYRQSLGQGLEFLIYFQGNSAPDKSGLPSDRFSAERTGGSVSTLTIQRTQQEDSAVYLCASSLGQGAAADYGYTFGSGTRLTVV.

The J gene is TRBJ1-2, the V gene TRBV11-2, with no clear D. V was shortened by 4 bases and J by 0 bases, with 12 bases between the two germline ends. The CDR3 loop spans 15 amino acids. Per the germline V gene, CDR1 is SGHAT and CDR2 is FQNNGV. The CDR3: CASSSSASSNYGYTF. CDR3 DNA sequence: TGTGCCAGCAGCTCTAGTGCCAGCTCTAACTATGGCTACACCTTC.

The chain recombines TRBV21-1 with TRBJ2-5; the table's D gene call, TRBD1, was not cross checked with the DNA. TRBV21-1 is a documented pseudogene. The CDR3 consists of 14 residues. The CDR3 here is CARGRWGHQETQYF. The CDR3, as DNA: TGTGCCAGGGGCAGGTGGGGGCACCAAGAGACCCAGTACTTC.

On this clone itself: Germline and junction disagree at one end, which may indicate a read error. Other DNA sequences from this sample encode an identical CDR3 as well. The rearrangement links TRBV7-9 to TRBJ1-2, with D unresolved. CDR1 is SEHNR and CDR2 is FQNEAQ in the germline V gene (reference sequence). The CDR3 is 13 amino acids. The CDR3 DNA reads TGTGCCAGCAGCTTAGGGGGTGACTATGGCTATACCTTC. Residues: CASSLGGDYGYTF.

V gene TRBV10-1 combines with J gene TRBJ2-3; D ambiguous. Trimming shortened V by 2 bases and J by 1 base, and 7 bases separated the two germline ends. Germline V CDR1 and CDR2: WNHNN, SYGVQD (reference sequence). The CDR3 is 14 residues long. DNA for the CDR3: TGCGCCAGCAGTGAGGTTGGGCGCACAGATACGCAGTATTTT. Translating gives CASSEVGRTDTQYF.

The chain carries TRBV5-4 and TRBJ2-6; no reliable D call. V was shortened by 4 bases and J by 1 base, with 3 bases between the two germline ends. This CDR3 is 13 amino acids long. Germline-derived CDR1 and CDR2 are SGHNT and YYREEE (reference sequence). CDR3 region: CASSLSGANVLTF. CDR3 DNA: TGTGCCAGCAGCCTGTCTGGGGCCAACGTCCTGACTTTC.

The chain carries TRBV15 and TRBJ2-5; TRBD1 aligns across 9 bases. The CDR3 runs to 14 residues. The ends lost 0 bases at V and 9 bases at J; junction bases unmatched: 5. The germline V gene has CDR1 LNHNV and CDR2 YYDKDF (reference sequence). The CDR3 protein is CATSRDSTGGAQYF. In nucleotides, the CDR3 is TGTGCCACCAGCAGAGATTCGACAGGGGGGGCCCAGTACTTC. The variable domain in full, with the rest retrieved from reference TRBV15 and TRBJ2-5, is DAMVIQNPRYQVTQFGKPVTLSCSQTLNHNVMYWYQQKSSQAPKLLFHYYDKDFNNEADTPDNFQSRRPNTSFCFLDIRSPGLGDTAMYLCATSRDSTGGAQYFGPGTRLLVL.

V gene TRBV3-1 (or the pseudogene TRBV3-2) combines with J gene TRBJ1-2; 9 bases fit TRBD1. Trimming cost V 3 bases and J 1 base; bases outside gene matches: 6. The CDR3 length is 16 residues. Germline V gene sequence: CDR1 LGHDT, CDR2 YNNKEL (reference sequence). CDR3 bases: TGTGCCAGCAGCCACCGGGACAGGGAACTTAACTATGGCTACACCTTC. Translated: CASSHRDRELNYGYTF.

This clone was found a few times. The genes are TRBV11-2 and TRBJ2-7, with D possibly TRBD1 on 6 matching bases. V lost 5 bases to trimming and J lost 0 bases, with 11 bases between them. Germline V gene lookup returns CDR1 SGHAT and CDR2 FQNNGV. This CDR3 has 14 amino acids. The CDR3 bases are TGTGCCAGCAGCCTACGGGACACCTCCTACGAGCAGTACTTC. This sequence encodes CASSLRDTSYEQYF.

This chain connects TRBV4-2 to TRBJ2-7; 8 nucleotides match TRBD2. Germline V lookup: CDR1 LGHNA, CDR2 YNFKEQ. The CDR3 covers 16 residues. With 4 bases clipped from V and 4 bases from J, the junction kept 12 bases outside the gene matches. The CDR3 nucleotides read TGTGCCAGCAGCCTTAGGCATAGCGGGGAAGGGTACGAGCAGTACTTC. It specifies CASSLRHSGEGYEQYF.

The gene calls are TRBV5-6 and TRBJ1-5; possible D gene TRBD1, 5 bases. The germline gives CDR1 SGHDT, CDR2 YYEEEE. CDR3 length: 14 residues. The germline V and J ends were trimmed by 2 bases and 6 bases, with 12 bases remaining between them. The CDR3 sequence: CASSLGAVGQPQHF. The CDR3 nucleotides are TGTGCCAGCAGCTTAGGGGCAGTAGGTCAGCCCCAGCATTTT.

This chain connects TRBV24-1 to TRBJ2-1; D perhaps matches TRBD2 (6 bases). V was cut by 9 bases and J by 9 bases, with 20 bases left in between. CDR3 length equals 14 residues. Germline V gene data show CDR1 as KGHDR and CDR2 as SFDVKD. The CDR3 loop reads CATSTAMTRSEQFF. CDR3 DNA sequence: TGTGCCACCTCCACAGCTATGACTAGATCTGAGCAGTTCTTC.

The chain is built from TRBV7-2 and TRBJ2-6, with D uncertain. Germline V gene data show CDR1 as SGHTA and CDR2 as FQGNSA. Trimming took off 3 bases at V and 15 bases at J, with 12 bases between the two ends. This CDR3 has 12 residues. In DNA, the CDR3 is TGTGCCAGCAGCTTTTGGGCCTCCGGCCTGACTTTC. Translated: CASSFWASGLTF.

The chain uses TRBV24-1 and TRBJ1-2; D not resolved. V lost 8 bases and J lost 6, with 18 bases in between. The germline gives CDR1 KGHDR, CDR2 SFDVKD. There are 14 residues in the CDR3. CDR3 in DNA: TGTGCCACCAATCGAGGGCCCACGGTCCATGGCTACACCTTC. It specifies CATNRGPTVHGYTF.

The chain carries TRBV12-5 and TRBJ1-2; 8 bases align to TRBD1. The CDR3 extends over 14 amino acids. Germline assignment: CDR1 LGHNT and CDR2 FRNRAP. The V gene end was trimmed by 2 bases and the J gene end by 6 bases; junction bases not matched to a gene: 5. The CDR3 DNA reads TGTGCTAGTGGTTTGCCCCCGACAGGGGATGGCTACACCTTC. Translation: CASGLPPTGDGYTF.

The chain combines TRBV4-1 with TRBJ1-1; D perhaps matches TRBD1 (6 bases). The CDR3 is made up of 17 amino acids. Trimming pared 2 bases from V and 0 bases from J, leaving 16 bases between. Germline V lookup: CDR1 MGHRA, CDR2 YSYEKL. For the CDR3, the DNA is TGCGCCAGCAGCCAACCTGGACAGACCCGAATGAACACTGAAGCTTTCTTT. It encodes CASSQPGQTRMNTEAFF.